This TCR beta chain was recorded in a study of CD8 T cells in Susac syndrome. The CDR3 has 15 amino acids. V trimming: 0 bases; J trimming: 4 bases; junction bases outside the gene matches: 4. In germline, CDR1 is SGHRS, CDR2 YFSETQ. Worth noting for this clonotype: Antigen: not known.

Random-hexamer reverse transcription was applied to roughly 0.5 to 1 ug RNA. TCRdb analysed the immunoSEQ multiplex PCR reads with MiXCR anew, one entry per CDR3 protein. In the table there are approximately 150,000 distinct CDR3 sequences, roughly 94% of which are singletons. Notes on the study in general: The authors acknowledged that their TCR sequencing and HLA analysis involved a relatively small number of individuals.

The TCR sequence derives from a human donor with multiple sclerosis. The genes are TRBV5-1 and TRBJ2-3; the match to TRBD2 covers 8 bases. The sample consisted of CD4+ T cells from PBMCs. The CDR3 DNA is TGCGCCAGCAGCTTGGCCGTTAGCGGGGCAGATACGCAGTATTTT. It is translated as CASSLAVSGADTQYF.